What follows are 20 T cell receptor beta chains derived from one specimen sequenced in a study of T cell responses to AZD1222 COVID-19 vaccine. Assay: immunoSEQ multiplex PCR; the TCRdb copy retains only in-frame clones and omits some. There are roughly 92,000 clones in the sample; around 89% occur only once, and almost 8.5% lies in the top ten. The specimen comprised peripheral blood, sampled on day 0 of AZD1222 vaccination. The receptor source for this set is an adult in good health.

V and J are TRBV28 and TRBJ2-7; 8 bases fit TRBD1. The CDR3 consists of 17 residues. V was pared by 3 bases and J by 3 bases, with 13 bases of the junction left unmatched. The germline V gene has CDR1 MDHEN and CDR2 SYDVKM. The CDR3 sequence: CASSFLPGGQAFYEQYF. CDR3 in DNA: TGTGCCAGCAGTTTCTTGCCCGGGGGACAGGCGTTCTACGAGCAGTACTTC.

The chain has TRBV6-5 and TRBJ2-7, with D perhaps matching TRBD1 or TRBD2 (5 bases each). V dropped 2 bases and J dropped 3 bases, with 11 bases sitting between them. Germline values: CDR1 MNHEY, CDR2 SVGAGI. The CDR3 totals 14 residues. This CDR3 is CASSYRREYYEQYF. The DNA for the CDR3 is TGTGCCAGCAGTTACCGCAGGGAGTACTACGAGCAGTACTTC.

The chain uses TRBV5-6 and TRBJ1-6, with 9 bases that match TRBD1. Unmatched junction bases numbered 1, after V lost 4 bases and J lost 5 bases. This CDR3 region has 14 residues. Germline-derived CDR1 and CDR2 are SGHDT and YYEEEE. The CDR3 spells CASSRDRDNSPLHF. The CDR3 DNA reads as TGTGCCAGCAGCCGGGACAGGGATAATTCACCCCTCCACTTT.

In this sample, this clone turned up a few times. The rearrangement uses TRBV9 and TRBJ2-4; no firm D call. The V end was cut by 4 bases, the J end by 7 bases, with 15 bases between. There are 14 residues in the CDR3. Germline loops: CDR1 SGDLS, CDR2 YYNGEE. This CDR3 reads CASSPTVFGNIQYF. The CDR3 DNA follows: TGTGCCAGCAGCCCCACCGTATTCGGGAACATTCAGTACTTC.

The chain carries TRBV7-8 and TRBJ2-3; D remains unclear. The V gene lost 4 bases and the J gene lost 0 bases, with 14 bases spanning the gap. The CDR3 extends over 16 amino acids. Looked up from germline, CDR1 is SGHVS and CDR2 is FQNEAQ. The CDR3 sequence: CASSYQDRLSTDTQYF. Written as DNA, the CDR3 is TGTGCCAGCAGCTACCAGGACCGGCTGAGCACAGATACGCAGTATTTT.

In its sample, this clone was seen once. The rearrangement joins TRBV5-1 to TRBJ1-6; 11 positions match TRBD1. V was clipped by 4 bases and J by 6 bases; unmatched bases: 3. Germline V gene data show CDR1 as SGHRS and CDR2 as YFSETQ. The CDR3 is 15 residues long. The CDR3 here is CASSRGQGVNSPLHF. CDR3 in DNA: TGCGCCAGCAGCAGGGGACAGGGGGTTAATTCACCCCTCCACTTT.

This chain joins TRBV19 and TRBJ1-5; no reliable D call. Looked up from germline, CDR1 is LNHDA and CDR2 is SQIVND (reference sequence). The CDR3 length is 15 residues. V was pared by 4 bases and J by 1 base, with 11 bases between. The CDR3 protein is CASSTTRSSNQPQHF. CDR3 DNA: TGTGCCAGTAGTACAACAAGGTCCAGCAATCAGCCCCAGCATTTT.

The rearrangement joins TRBV2 to TRBJ2-7, with 7 bases identical to TRBD1. The germline V gene encodes CDR1 SNHLY and CDR2 FYNNEI. V was clipped by 5 bases and J by 3 bases; unmatched bases: 10. This CDR3 has 15 amino acids. The CDR3 DNA sequence: TGTGCCAGCAGTTCCCCCGGGACAGCGATCTACGAGCAGTACTTC. It specifies CASSSPGTAIYEQYF.

The chain links TRBV5-4 to TRBJ2-7, with 9 bases that match TRBD1. This CDR3 has 14 residues. Germline lookup yields CDR1 SGHNT and CDR2 YYREEE (reference sequence). Germline trimming cut 3 bases from V and 1 base from J; bases unmatched to any gene: 2. The CDR3 coding sequence is TGTGCCAGCAGCTGGGGGACAGGGTCCTACGAGCAGTACTTC. Protein sequence: CASSWGTGSYEQYF.

The CDR3 reads CASSLVQGLDGYTF. The CDR3 DNA sequence: TGCGCCAGCAGCTTGGTTCAGGGATTGGATGGCTACACCTTC. This rearrangement joins TRBV5-1 to TRBJ1-2; possible D gene TRBD1, 5 bases. Trimming took 0 bases from V and 6 from J, leaving 12 bases between them. There are 14 residues in the CDR3. Germline CDR1 is SGHRS and CDR2 is YFSETQ.

This chain links TRBV5-4 with TRBJ2-7, with 8 bases that match TRBD1. The J segment lost 4 bases and the V segment lost 7 bases, leaving 7 bases of the junction unmatched. Germline-derived CDR1 and CDR2 are SGHNT and YYREEE (reference sequence). This CDR3 has 13 amino acids. CDR3 coding DNA: TGTGCCAGCGCAGGGGGCGCAGAGTACGAGCAGTACTTC. It is translated as CASAGGAEYEQYF.

This clone was observed once. The V gene is TRBV2, the J gene TRBJ2-7; D is ambiguous. CDR1 is SNHLY and CDR2 is FYNNEI in the germline V gene. The length of the CDR3 is 14 residues. V was trimmed by 7 bases and J by 3 bases, leaving 16 bases between them. The DNA of the CDR3 is TGTGCCAGCAACCCCGTTATGTCCAACTACGAGCAGTACTTC. This encodes CASNPVMSNYEQYF.

The gene calls are TRBV2 and TRBJ2-1; 13 positions agree with TRBD2. The CDR3 extends over 14 amino acids. Trimming cost V 8 bases and J 10 bases; bases outside gene matches: 8. Germline assignment: CDR1 SNHLY and CDR2 FYNNEI. The CDR3 is CASQLAGGQGEQFF. The CDR3 coding sequence is TGTGCCAGCCAACTAGCGGGGGGGCAGGGCGAGCAGTTCTTC.

This clone showed up just a few times. This chain links TRBV5-6 with TRBJ1-1; D may be TRBD1 (6 bases). Trimming took 5 bases from V and 11 from J, leaving 16 bases between them. CDR1 is SGHDT and CDR2 is YYEEEE in the germline V gene. This CDR3 has 12 amino acids. The CDR3 spells CASRSPQGRAFF. The CDR3 DNA is TGTGCCAGCAGGTCACCTCAGGGGCGGGCTTTCTTT.

This clone was counted once. The chain joins TRBV29-1 to TRBJ2-5; D gene uncertain. From germline, CDR1 is SQVTM and CDR2 ANQGSEA. The CDR3 is made up of 11 amino acids. Trimming shortened V by 4 bases and J by 9 bases, and 12 bases separated the two germline ends. In DNA form, the CDR3 reads TGCAGCGTTGGGTCGGCCGGGTCCCAGTACTTC. Protein: CSVGSAGSQYF.

The chain recombines TRBV7-3 with TRBJ2-1, with TRBD2 matching 8 bases. V lost 2 bases to trimming and J lost 3 bases; unmatched junction nucleotides: 9. The CDR3 sequence is 17 residues long. CDR1 is SGHTA, CDR2 FQGTGA, per germline. The CDR3 here is CASSLGTGTSSYNEQFF. CDR3 bases: TGTGCCAGCAGCTTAGGCACCGGGACTAGTAGCTACAATGAGCAGTTCTTC.

The rearrangement joins TRBV6-5 to TRBJ1-2, with D unclear. The germline CDR1 and CDR2 sequences are MNHEY and SVGAGI. The CDR3 length is 13 residues. V was clipped by 5 bases and J by 5 bases, with 12 bases between them. CDR3 sequence (DNA): TGTGCCAGCAGTACTTATCTTGGGTATGGCTACACCTTC. This translates into CASSTYLGYGYTF.

The chain carries TRBV3-1 (or the pseudogene TRBV3-2) and TRBJ2-7; weak D call: TRBD1 (5 bases). V lost 5 bases and J lost 7, with 18 bases in between. CDR1 LGHDT and CDR2 YNNKEL come from the germline V gene (reference sequence). The CDR3 consists of 14 residues. The DNA for the CDR3 is TGTGCCAGCAGCGGACCCGGACCTAAGGGGGAGCAGTACTTC. It encodes CASSGPGPKGEQYF.

The chain employs TRBV9 and TRBJ2-3, with D possibly being TRBD2 (5 bases). This CDR3 contains 15 residues. In germline, CDR1 is SGDLS, CDR2 YYNGEE. V lost 0 bases, J lost 2 bases, and 10 bases lay in between. CDR3 sequence: CASSVVGATTDTQYF. CDR3 sequence (DNA): TGTGCCAGCAGCGTAGTGGGAGCTACCACAGATACGCAGTATTTT.

V and J are TRBV29-1 and TRBJ2-1; D could derive from TRBD1 or TRBD2 (5 bases each). Germline V gives CDR1 SQVTM, CDR2 ANQGSEA. This CDR3 region has 13 residues. Trimming pared 4 bases from V and 3 bases from J, leaving 10 bases between. CDR3 protein: CSVVGRLYNEQFF. The CDR3 nucleotides are TGCAGCGTTGTGGGACGCCTCTACAATGAGCAGTTCTTC.